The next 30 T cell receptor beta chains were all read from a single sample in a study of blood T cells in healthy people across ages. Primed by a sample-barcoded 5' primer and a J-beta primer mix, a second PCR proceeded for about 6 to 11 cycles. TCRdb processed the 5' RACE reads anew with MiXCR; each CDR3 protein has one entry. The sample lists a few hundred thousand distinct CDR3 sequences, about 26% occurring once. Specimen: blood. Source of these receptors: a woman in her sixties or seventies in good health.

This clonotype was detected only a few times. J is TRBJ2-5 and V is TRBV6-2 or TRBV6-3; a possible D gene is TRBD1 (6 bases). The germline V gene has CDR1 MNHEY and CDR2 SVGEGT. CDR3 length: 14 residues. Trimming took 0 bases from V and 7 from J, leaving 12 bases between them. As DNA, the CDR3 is TGTGCCAGCAGTTACTCACTGGACAGCGCGACCCAGTACTTC. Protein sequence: CASSYSLDSATQYF.

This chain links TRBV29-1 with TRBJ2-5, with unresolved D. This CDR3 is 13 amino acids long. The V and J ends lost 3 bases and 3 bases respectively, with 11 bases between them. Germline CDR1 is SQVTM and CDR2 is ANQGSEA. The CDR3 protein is CSVDREIEETQYF. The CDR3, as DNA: TGCAGCGTTGATAGGGAAATCGAAGAGACCCAGTACTTC. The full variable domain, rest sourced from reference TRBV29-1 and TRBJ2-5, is SAVISQKPSRDICQRGTSLTIQCQVDSQVTMMFWYRQQPGQSLTLIATANQGSEATYESGFVIDKFPISRPNLTFSTLTVSNMSPEDSSIYLCSVDREIEETQYFGPGTRLLVL.

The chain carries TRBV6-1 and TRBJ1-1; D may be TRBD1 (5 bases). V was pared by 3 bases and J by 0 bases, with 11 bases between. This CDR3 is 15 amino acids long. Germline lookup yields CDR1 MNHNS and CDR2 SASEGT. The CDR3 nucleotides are TGTGCCAGCAGTGATTTACGGGGGATGAACACTGAAGCTTTCTTT. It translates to CASSDLRGMNTEAFF.

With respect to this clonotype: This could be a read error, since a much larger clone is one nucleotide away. The CDR3, as DNA: TGTGCCTGCAGGGACCAACTAGCGGGGGCTTTGAATGAGCAGTTCTTC. Protein sequence: CACRDQLAGALNEQFF. The V call is TRBV6-6, the J call TRBJ2-1; the match to TRBD2 covers 11 bases. Germline assignment: CDR1 MNHNY and CDR2 SVGAGI (reference sequence). CDR3 size: 16 residues.

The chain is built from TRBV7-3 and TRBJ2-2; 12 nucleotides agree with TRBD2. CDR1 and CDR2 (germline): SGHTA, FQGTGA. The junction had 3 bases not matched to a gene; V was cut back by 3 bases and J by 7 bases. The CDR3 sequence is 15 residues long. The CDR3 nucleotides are TGTGCCAGCAGCTTGACTAGCGGGGGAGGCGGGGAGCTGTTTTTT. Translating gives CASSLTSGGGGELFF.

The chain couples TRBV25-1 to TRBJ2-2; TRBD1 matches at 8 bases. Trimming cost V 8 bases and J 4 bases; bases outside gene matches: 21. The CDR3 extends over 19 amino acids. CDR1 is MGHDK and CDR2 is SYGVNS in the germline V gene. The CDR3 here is CASVLPRGQGGGSTGELFF. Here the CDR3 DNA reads TGTGCCAGCGTATTGCCCAGGGGGCAGGGTGGAGGGAGCACCGGGGAGCTGTTTTTT.

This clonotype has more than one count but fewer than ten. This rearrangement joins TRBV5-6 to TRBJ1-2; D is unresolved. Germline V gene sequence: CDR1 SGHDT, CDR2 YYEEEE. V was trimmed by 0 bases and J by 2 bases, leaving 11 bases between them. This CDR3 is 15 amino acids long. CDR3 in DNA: TGTGCCAGCAGCTTGGACTGGGTAGCAAACTATGGCTACACCTTC. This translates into CASSLDWVANYGYTF.

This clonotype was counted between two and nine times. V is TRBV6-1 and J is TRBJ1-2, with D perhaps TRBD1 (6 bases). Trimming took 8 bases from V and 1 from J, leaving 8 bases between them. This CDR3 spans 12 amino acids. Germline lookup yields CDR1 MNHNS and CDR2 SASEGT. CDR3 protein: CASGQLNYGYTF. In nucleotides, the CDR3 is TGTGCCAGCGGACAGCTTAACTATGGCTACACCTTC.

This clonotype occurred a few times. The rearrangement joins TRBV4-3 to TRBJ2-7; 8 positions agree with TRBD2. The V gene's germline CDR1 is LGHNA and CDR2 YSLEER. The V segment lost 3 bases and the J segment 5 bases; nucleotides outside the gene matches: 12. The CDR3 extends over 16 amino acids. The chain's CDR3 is CASSHDTLRGAHEQYF. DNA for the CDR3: TGCGCCAGCAGCCACGACACCTTGCGGGGGGCTCACGAGCAGTACTTC.

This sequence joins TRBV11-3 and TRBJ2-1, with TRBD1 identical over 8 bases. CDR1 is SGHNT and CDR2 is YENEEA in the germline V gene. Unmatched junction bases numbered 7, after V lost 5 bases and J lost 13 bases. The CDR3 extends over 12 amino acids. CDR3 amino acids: CASSPRDRIQFF. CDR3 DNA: TGTGCCAGCAGCCCTAGGGACAGGATCCAGTTCTTC.

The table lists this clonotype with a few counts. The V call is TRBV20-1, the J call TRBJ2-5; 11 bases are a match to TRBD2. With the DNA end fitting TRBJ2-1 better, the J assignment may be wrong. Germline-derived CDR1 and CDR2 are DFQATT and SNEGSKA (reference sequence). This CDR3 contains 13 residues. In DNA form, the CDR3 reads TGCAGTCTAGCGGGGGGACAGTACAATGAGCAGTTCTTC. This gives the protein CSLAGGQYNEQFF.

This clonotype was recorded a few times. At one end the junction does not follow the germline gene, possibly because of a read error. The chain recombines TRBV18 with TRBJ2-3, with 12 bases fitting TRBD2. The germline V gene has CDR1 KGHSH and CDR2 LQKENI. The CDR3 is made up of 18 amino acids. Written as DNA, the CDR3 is TGTGCCAGCACACCATGGACTAGCGGGGAGGATAGCACAGATACGCAGTATTTT. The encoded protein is CASTPWTSGEDSTDTQYF.

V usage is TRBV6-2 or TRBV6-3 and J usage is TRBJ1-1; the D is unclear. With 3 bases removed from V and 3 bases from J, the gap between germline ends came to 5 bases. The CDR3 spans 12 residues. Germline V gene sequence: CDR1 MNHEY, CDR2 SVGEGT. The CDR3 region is CASSYMDTEAFF. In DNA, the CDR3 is TGTGCCAGCAGTTATATGGACACTGAAGCTTTCTTT.

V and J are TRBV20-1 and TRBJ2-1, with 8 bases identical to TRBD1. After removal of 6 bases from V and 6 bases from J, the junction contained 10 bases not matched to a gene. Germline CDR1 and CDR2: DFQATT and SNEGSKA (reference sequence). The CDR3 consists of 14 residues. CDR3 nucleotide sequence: TGCAGTGCCACAGGGGGGTGGAAAGGCAATGAGCAGTTCTTC. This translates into CSATGGWKGNEQFF.

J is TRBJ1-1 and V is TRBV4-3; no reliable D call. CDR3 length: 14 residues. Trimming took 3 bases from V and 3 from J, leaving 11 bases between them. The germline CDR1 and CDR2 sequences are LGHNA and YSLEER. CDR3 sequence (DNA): TGCGCCAGCAGCCAGGTAGGGATGGACACTGAAGCTTTCTTT. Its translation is CASSQVGMDTEAFF.

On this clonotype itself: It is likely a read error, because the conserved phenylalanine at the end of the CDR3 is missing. The CDR3 region has the DNA TGCGCCAGCAGCCAAGTCGGGAGTTATGGCTACACCCTC. Its translation: CASSQVGSYGYTL. The chain carries TRBV4-3 and TRBJ1-2; no reliable D call. CDR3 length: 13 amino acids. The V gene lost 1 base and the J gene lost 5 bases, with 8 bases spanning the gap. From germline, CDR1 is LGHNA and CDR2 YSLEER.

As DNA, the CDR3 is TGTGCCAGCAGTGATAGACCTAGCGGGGGGGCCGCCGGGGAGCTGTTTTTT. Its translation is CASSDRPSGGAAGELFF. This chain links TRBV6-1 with TRBJ2-2, with TRBD2 identical over 12 bases. CDR1 MNHNS and CDR2 SASEGT come from the germline V gene. The V and J ends lost 3 bases and 6 bases, in that order; junction bases with no gene match: 8. The CDR3 is made up of 17 amino acids.

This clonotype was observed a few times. CDR3 nucleotide sequence: TGTGCCAGCAGCCCACACGGGACCATCTCTGGAAACACCATATATTTT. Amino acid sequence: CASSPHGTISGNTIYF. The rearrangement joins TRBV7-2 to TRBJ1-3; D may be TRBD1 (5 bases). CDR3 length: 16 amino acids. Per germline, CDR1 SGHTA and CDR2 FQGNSA. V was trimmed by 5 bases and J by 0 bases, leaving 14 bases between them.

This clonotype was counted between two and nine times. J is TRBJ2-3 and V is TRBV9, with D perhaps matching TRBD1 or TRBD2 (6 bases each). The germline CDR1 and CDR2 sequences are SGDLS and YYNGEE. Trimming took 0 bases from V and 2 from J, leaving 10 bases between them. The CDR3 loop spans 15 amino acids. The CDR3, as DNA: TGTGCCAGCAGCGTAGCGGGGGCTTACACAGATACGCAGTATTTT. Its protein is CASSVAGAYTDTQYF.

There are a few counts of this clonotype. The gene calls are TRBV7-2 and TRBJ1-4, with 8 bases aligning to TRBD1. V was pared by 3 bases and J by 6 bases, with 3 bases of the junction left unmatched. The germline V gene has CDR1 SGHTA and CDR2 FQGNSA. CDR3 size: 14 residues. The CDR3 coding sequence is TGTGCCAGCAGCTTGCAGGGGGCGCATGAAAAACTGTTTTTT. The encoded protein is CASSLQGAHEKLFF.

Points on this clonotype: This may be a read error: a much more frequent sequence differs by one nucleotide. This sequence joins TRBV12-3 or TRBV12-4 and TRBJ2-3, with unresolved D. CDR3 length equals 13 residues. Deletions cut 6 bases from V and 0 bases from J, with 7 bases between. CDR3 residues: CASSHTSTDTQYF. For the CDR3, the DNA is TGTGCCAGCAGCCACACTAGCACAGATACGCAGTATTTT.

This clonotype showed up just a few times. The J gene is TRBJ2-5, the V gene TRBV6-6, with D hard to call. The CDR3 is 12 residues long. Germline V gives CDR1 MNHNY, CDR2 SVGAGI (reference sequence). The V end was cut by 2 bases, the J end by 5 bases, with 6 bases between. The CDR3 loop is CASSYLLETQYF. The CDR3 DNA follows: TGTGCCAGCAGTTACCTCTTGGAGACCCAGTACTTC.

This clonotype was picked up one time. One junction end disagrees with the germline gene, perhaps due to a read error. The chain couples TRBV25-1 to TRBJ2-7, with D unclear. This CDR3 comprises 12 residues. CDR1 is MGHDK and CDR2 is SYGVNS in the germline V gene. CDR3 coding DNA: TGTGTCAGCAGGTGGGCGAATCAAGAGCAGTACTTC. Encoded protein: CVSRWANQEQYF.

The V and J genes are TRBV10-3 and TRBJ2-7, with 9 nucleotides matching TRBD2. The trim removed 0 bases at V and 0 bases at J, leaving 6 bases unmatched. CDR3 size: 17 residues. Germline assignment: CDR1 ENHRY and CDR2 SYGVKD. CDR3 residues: CAISESTRGGSSYEQYF. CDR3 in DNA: TGTGCCATCAGTGAGTCGACGCGGGGGGGGTCCTCCTACGAGCAGTACTTC.

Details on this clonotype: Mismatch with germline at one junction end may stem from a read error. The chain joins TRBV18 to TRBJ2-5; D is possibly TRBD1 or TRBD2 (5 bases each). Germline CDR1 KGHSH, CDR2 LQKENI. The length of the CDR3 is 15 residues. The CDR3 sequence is CASSPPAGAKGTQYF. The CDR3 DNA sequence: TGTGCCAGTTCACCACCTGCCGGGGCCAAGGGGACCCAGTACTTC.

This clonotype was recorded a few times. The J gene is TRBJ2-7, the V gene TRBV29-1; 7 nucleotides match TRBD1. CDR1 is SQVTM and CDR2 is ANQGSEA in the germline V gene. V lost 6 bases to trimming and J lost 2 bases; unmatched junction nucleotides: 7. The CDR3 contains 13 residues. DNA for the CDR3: TGCAGCGTCCATGCCGGGACAGCCTACGAGCAGTACTTC. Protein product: CSVHAGTAYEQYF.

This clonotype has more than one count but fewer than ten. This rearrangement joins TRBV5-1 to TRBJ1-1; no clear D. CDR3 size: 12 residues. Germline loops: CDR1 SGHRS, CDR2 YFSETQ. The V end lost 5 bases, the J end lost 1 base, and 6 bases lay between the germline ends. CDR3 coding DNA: TGCGCCAGCAGAATAGAGAACACTGAAGCTTTCTTT. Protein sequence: CASRIENTEAFF. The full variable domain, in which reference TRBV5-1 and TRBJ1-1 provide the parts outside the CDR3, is KAGVTQTPRYLIKTRGQQVTLSCSPISGHRSVSWYQQTPGQGLQFLFEYFSETQRNKGNFPGRFSGRQFSNSRSEMNVSTLELGDSALYLCASRIENTEAFFGQGTRLTVV.

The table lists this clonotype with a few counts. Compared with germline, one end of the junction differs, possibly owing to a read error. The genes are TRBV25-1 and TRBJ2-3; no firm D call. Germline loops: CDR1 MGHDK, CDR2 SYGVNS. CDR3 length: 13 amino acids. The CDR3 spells CANSERSTYTQYF. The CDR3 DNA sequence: TGTGCCAACAGTGAAAGGTCTACCTATACGCAGTATTTT.

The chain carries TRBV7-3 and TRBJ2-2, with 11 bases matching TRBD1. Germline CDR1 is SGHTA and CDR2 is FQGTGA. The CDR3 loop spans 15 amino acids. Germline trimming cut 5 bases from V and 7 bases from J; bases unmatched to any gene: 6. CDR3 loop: CASSPGTGGIGELFF. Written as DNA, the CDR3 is TGTGCCAGCAGCCCCGGGACAGGGGGAATCGGGGAGCTGTTTTTT.

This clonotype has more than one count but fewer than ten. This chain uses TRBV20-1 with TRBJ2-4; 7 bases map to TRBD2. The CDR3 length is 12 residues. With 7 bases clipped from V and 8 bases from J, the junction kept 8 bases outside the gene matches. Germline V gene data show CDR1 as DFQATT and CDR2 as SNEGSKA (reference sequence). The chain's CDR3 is CSVETAGHIQYF. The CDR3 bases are TGCAGTGTAGAGACAGCGGGGCACATTCAGTACTTC.